Below are 22 T cell receptor beta chains sequenced from a single sample in a study of CD8 T cells in ankylosing spondylitis. TCRdb re-analysed the 5' RACE reads in MiXCR, keeping a single row per CDR3 protein. The sample includes 84,000 or so distinct CDR3 sequences, under 30% of them seen just once. The sequenced sample consisted of blood, either unsorted or a sorted T cell fraction (not recorded which). These receptors were taken from a male donor with ankylosing spondylitis or in good health (not recorded which).

The rearrangement uses TRBV19 and TRBJ1-6; no definite D call. The V gene lost 5 bases and the J gene lost 6 bases, with 11 bases spanning the gap. The germline V gene encodes CDR1 LNHDA and CDR2 SQIVND (reference sequence). This CDR3 region has 14 residues. CDR3 in amino acids: CASSPGAFNSPLHF. Written as DNA, the CDR3 is TGTGCCAGTAGTCCGGGAGCTTTTAATTCACCCCTCCACTTT. Full variable domain (rest looked up from reference TRBV19 and TRBJ1-6): DGGITQSPKYLFRKEGQNVTLSCEQNLNHDAMYWYRQDPGQGLRLIYYSQIVNDFQKGDIAEGYSVSREKKESFPLTVTSAQKNPTAFYLCASSPGAFNSPLHFGNGTRLTVT.

The chain joins TRBV12-3 or TRBV12-4 to TRBJ2-3; unclear D gene. The CDR3 runs 11 residues. The V end was cut by 2 bases, the J end by 11 bases, with 8 bases between. In nucleotides, the CDR3 is TGTGCCAGCAGTTTACTAGAGCTGCAGTATTTT. This sequence encodes CASSLLELQYF.

There are a few counts of this clonotype. V gene TRBV18 combines with J gene TRBJ1-1; tentatively, D is TRBD1 (6 bases). Per germline, CDR1 KGHSH and CDR2 LQKENI. V gave up 6 bases and J gave up 3 bases, with 14 bases separating them. CDR3 length: 14 residues. The CDR3 bases are TGTGCCAGCTCGAGGGGGGGGCTGGACACTGAAGCTTTCTTT. Amino acid sequence: CASSRGGLDTEAFF.

The chain links TRBV5-1 to TRBJ2-1; 11 nucleotides match TRBD2. CDR1 and CDR2 (germline): SGHRS, YFSETQ. The CDR3 contains 15 residues. V trimming: 4 bases; J trimming: 6 bases; junction bases outside the gene matches: 6. In DNA, the CDR3 is TGCGCCAGCAGCCTGGGGACTAGCGGAGCCAATGAGCAGTTCTTC. It translates to CASSLGTSGANEQFF.

The chain combines TRBV12-3 or TRBV12-4 with TRBJ1-2, with TRBD1 matching over 9 bases. After removal of 2 bases from V and 10 bases from J, the junction contained 5 bases not matched to a gene. The CDR3 totals 13 residues. Here the CDR3 reads CASSLQDRGTYTF. The CDR3 DNA sequence: TGTGCCAGCAGTTTACAGGACAGGGGAACCTACACCTTC.

This rearrangement joins TRBV20-1 to TRBJ1-1; D is uncertain. CDR3 length equals 14 residues. Trimming shortened V by 0 bases and J by 1 base, and 9 bases separated the two germline ends. The V gene's germline CDR1 is DFQATT and CDR2 SNEGSKA (reference sequence). CDR3 protein: CSARDSGGNTEAFF. CDR3 in DNA: TGCAGTGCTAGAGACAGTGGCGGGAACACTGAAGCTTTCTTT.

This clonotype was detected many times. The chain has TRBV29-1 and TRBJ1-2, with D uncertain. The CDR3 extends over 12 amino acids. Germline V CDR1 and CDR2: SQVTM, ANQGSEA. The V gene lost 1 base and the J gene lost 5 bases, with 8 bases spanning the gap. CDR3 residues: CSVEGQRYGYTF. In DNA form, the CDR3 reads TGCAGCGTTGAAGGGCAGCGGTATGGCTACACCTTC.

This clonotype has a count of ten or more. This sequence joins TRBV12-3 or TRBV12-4 and TRBJ2-2; D tentatively reads TRBD1 or TRBD2 (5 bases each). Trimming removed 3 bases at V and 7 bases at J, with 12 bases between. This CDR3 has 14 amino acids. The CDR3: CASSFSGGNGELFF. In DNA, the CDR3 is TGTGCCAGCAGTTTTTCTGGGGGTAACGGGGAGCTGTTTTTT.

This clonotype was detected many times. The V gene is TRBV5-5, the J gene TRBJ2-7; no clear D. V was clipped by 1 base and J by 2 bases, with 10 bases between them. Germline V gives CDR1 SGHKS, CDR2 YYEKEE (reference sequence). The CDR3 has 14 amino acids. Here the CDR3 reads CASSLTSFTYEQYV. The CDR3 nucleotides read TGTGCCAGCAGCTTGACGTCGTTTACCTACGAGCAGTACGTC.

J is TRBJ2-4 and V is TRBV2, with D possibly TRBD2 on 5 matching bases. Germline V lookup: CDR1 SNHLY, CDR2 FYNNEI. This CDR3 region has 14 residues. V was trimmed by 8 bases and J by 6 bases, leaving 17 bases between them. CDR3 bases: TGTGCCAGCGTCCGGAATGGGGAGATAAACATTCAGTACTTC. It codes for CASVRNGEINIQYF.

There are a few counts of this clonotype. The rearrangement links TRBV20-1 to TRBJ1-5; TRBD1 is a possible D gene (5 bases). Trimming left V 6 bases short and J 7 bases short, with 19 bases between. The CDR3 runs 14 residues. Germline V lookup: CDR1 DFQATT, CDR2 SNEGSKA (reference sequence). The CDR3 loop is CSADDSTPRQPQHF. CDR3 DNA sequence: TGCAGTGCAGACGACAGTACGCCTCGCCAGCCCCAGCATTTT.

This clonotype occurred a few times. The CDR3 coding sequence is TGTGCCACCAGCAGAGATTGGGGGGGTAATTCACCCCTCCACTTT. Translating gives CATSRDWGGNSPLHF. V and J are TRBV15 and TRBJ1-6; D possibly corresponds to TRBD1 (5 bases). Looked up from germline, CDR1 is LNHNV and CDR2 is YYDKDF (reference sequence). CDR3 length: 15 amino acids. With 0 bases removed from V and 6 bases from J, the gap between germline ends came to 9 bases.

This clonotype was counted a few times. The gene calls are TRBV12-3 or TRBV12-4 and TRBJ2-1, with 8 bases that match TRBD1. The CDR3 runs 13 residues. V was clipped by 6 bases and J by 7 bases; unmatched bases: 5. CDR3 nucleotides: TGTGCCAGCAGGGTGGACAGGGATAATGAGCAGTTCTTC. It translates to CASRVDRDNEQFF.

The chain combines TRBV4-1 with TRBJ1-2; tentatively, D is TRBD1 (6 bases). CDR1 MGHRA and CDR2 YSYEKL come from the germline V gene. This CDR3 is 14 amino acids long. Trimming took 6 bases from V and 0 from J, leaving 11 bases between them. This CDR3 is CASRPGETNYGYTF. The CDR3 DNA follows: TGCGCCAGCAGACCAGGGGAGACTAACTATGGCTACACCTTC.

CDR3 amino acids: CASSLVIWTGRSGYGYTF. In DNA, the CDR3 is TGTGCCAGCAGCTTGGTTATCTGGACAGGGCGGTCCGGCTATGGCTACACCTTC. The chain links TRBV5-6 to TRBJ1-2, with TRBD1 matching 8 bases. V shed 0 bases, J shed 4 bases, and the junction held 14 bases outside the gene matches. Germline V gene data show CDR1 as SGHDT and CDR2 as YYEEEE. The CDR3 totals 18 residues.

This clonotype was observed a few times. This chain links TRBV5-1 with TRBJ2-2, with 10 bases identical to TRBD2. Trimming removed 8 bases from V and 7 bases from J; junction bases left unmatched: 11. This CDR3 comprises 15 residues. The germline V gene encodes CDR1 SGHRS and CDR2 YFSETQ. Here the CDR3 DNA reads TGCGCCAGTTCTAGCGGGAGAGGTCGGGTCGGGGAGCTGTTTTTT. Its translation: CASSSGRGRVGELFF.

The gene calls are TRBV20-1 and TRBJ2-5, with 7 bases that match TRBD2. This CDR3 is 14 amino acids long. The trim removed 5 bases at V and 2 bases at J, leaving 8 bases unmatched. Germline values: CDR1 DFQATT, CDR2 SNEGSKA (reference sequence). The CDR3 bases are TGCAGTGCTCCCTCGGCTAGCGGACAAGAGACCCAGTACTTC. It specifies CSAPSASGQETQYF.

This chain joins TRBV7-2 and TRBJ1-4; D possibly corresponds to TRBD1 (5 bases). CDR1 is SGHTA and CDR2 is FQGNSA in the germline V gene. Trimming removed 9 bases at V and 4 bases at J, with 21 bases between. This CDR3 is 16 amino acids long. Here the CDR3 reads CASRTGAQRFNEKLFF. In DNA, the CDR3 is TGTGCCAGTAGAACCGGGGCCCAACGCTTTAATGAAAAACTGTTTTTT.

This chain joins TRBV18 and TRBJ2-7, with 7 bases identical to TRBD2. With V trimmed by 3 bases and J by 0 bases, 8 bases remained unmatched. Germline V gene sequence: CDR1 KGHSH, CDR2 LQKENI. This CDR3 spans 16 amino acids. CDR3 in amino acids: CASSPELASTSYEQYF. The CDR3 nucleotides read TGTGCCAGCTCACCGGAACTAGCGTCGACCTCCTACGAGCAGTACTTC. Together with reference TRBV18 and TRBJ2-7, the CDR3 gives the full variable domain: NAGVMQNPRHLVRRRGQEARLRCSPMKGHSHVYWYRQLPEEGLKFMVYLQKENIIDESGMPKERFSAEFPKEGPSILRIQQVVRGDSAAYFCASSPELASTSYEQYFGPGTRLTVT.

The J gene is TRBJ1-1, the V gene TRBV12-3 or TRBV12-4; D gene uncertain. V was clipped by 7 bases and J by 1 base, with 10 bases between them. There are 13 residues in the CDR3. This chain's CDR3 is CASIPDSNTEAFF. CDR3 bases: TGTGCCAGCATTCCGGACTCGAACACTGAAGCTTTCTTT.

The chain joins TRBV5-1 to TRBJ1-3, with a weak D call TRBD1 (6 bases). CDR3 length equals 14 residues. The V gene's germline CDR1 is SGHRS and CDR2 YFSETQ. The germline V and J ends were trimmed by 4 bases and 0 bases, with 8 bases remaining between them. CDR3 nucleotides: TGCGCCAGCAGCGACAGGAACTCTGGAAACACCATATATTTT. This codes for CASSDRNSGNTIYF.

The chain links TRBV5-1 to TRBJ2-1; TRBD2 matches 8 bases. Trimming took 4 bases from V and 4 from J; bases not matched to a gene: 10. The germline gives CDR1 SGHRS, CDR2 YFSETQ. This CDR3 contains 16 residues. CDR3 residues: CASSRLSGGIYNEQFF. The CDR3 DNA reads as TGCGCCAGCAGCAGACTCTCGGGAGGGATTTACAATGAGCAGTTCTTC.